This T cell receptor beta chain stems from a study of T cell responses to AZD1222 COVID-19 vaccine. Produced via immunoSEQ multiplex PCR; TCRdb's table is partial and in-frame only. The sample shows 120,000 or so clones, roughly 93% of them seen only once. This CDR3 comprises 12 residues. Germline CDR1 is LGHDT and CDR2 is YNNKEL (reference sequence). V lost 0 bases and J lost 9, with 7 bases in between. This receptor was obtained from an adult in good health. The chain recombines TRBV3-1 (or the pseudogene TRBV3-2) with TRBJ2-3, with D unresolved. Material: peripheral blood, obtained on day 0 of AZD1222 vaccination. The CDR3 bases are TGTGCCAGCAGCCAAGAAAGTGAAACGCAGTATTTT. Encoded protein: CASSQESETQYF.